This TCR beta chain is drawn from a study of T cells in Graves' hyperthyroidism and ophthalmopathy. PBMCs were collected from an approximately 9 ml volume of fresh peripheral blood. Authors of the study amplified TCR beta CDR3 regions from RNA transcripts. In the first-round RT-PCR of the TCR CDR3, the HTBI primer set was used. Via MiXCR, TCRdb re-called the multiplex PCR reads, giving one row per CDR3 protein. The repertoire holds about 380,000 distinct CDR3 sequences, with about 18% as singletons. Sequencing was performed on blood. The clonotype originates from a man between 18 and 29 years old with Graves' ophthalmopathy.

The CDR3 sequence is CATSASGYSNQPQHF. CDR3 bases: TGTGCCACCAGTGCCTCCGGGTATAGCAATCAGCCCCAGCATTTT. V is TRBV24-1 and J is TRBJ1-5; unclear D gene. The CDR3 sequence is 15 residues long. Germline values: CDR1 KGHDR, CDR2 SFDVKD. V lost 5 bases, J lost 0 bases, and 10 bases lay in between.